This TCR beta chain comes out of a study of cytomegalovirus exposure and HLA in healthy donors. Study overall: Of the donors genotyped, several hundred in all, about 76% fell in the Caucasian-associated ancestry cluster.

60 Vbeta and 13 Jbeta primers were used in PCR. The assay was immunoSEQ multiplex PCR, and TCRdb's table has in-frame clones only and misses some. Counted here are around 70,000 clones, about 76% occurring once; the ten biggest clones make up roughly 12%. Points on this clone: Its antigen is currently unknown.

The study's findings and limits: Most TCR sequences proved rare, with some public TCRs found in many donors. Among immune exposure information, only CMV serostatus was available. In vitro testing confirmed a few CMV-associated chains as specific for CMV antigens.

CDR3 size: 14 residues. The V gene's germline CDR1 is SNHLY and CDR2 FYNNEI. J was trimmed by 0 bases and V by 7 bases; bases with no gene match: 3. The source material was PBMCs. This receptor was taken from a male donor in good health and CMV-seropositive. The gene calls are TRBV2 and TRBJ2-7, with TRBD2 matching 10 bases. CDR3 protein: CASTIAGGSYEQYF. CDR3 in DNA: TGTGCCAGCACTATAGCGGGGGGCTCCTACGAGCAGTACTTC. Full variable domain (rest looked up from reference TRBV2 and TRBJ2-7): EPEVTQTPSHQVTQMGQEVILRCVPISNHLYFYWYRQILGQKVEFLVSFYNNEISEKSEIFDDQFSVERPDGSNFTLKIRSTKLEDSAMYFCASTIAGGSYEQYFGPGTRLTVT.